This TCR beta chain was captured by sequencing in a study of shared clonotypes between healthy human individuals. The CDR3 contains 12 residues. Looked up from germline, CDR1 is SGHRS and CDR2 is YFSETQ. The V gene lost 4 bases and the J gene lost 8 bases, with 13 bases spanning the gap. Terminally differentiated effector memory CD45RA+ cells were excluded from the naive CD8 cells, which were CD45RO-negative and positively selected for CCR7. Profiling relied on immunoSEQ multiplex PCR, and the TCRdb table lists in-frame clones only, not all of them. The table shows nearly 2 million clones, with roughly 95% occurring only once.

The V and J genes are TRBV5-1 and TRBJ2-7, with D uncertain. The specimen was naive CD8+ T cells sorted from blood. The source is a young man in good health. The CDR3, as DNA: TGCGCCAGCAGCCCGGACGGAGCCCAGCAGTACTTC. It specifies CASSPDGAQQYF.